The rows below give T cell receptor beta chains drawn from one sample of a study of cytomegalovirus exposure and HLA in healthy donors. Profiled with immunoSEQ multiplex PCR; TCRdb holds only in-frame clones, not every one. The sample contains some 130,000 clones, approximately 68% of which appear only once. What was sequenced was PBMCs. The receptors come from a man aged 30 to 39 in good health and CMV-seropositive. The CDR3 runs from the conserved cysteine through the conserved F or W. The D gene is left open where the match is weak. Only part of the rows carry a size: once, few, many, or a class if the clone is expanded.

TRBV5-4	TRBJ1-2	TRBD1	-	TGTGCCAGCAGCTTGGCCGTGACAGGGGATAGTGGCTACACCTTC	CASSLAVTGDSGYTF
TRBV4-2	TRBJ2-3	-	-	TGTGCCAGCAGCCAGGAGATAGATACGCAGTATTTT	CASSQEIDTQYF
TRBV7-2	TRBJ2-3	-	-	TGTGCCAGCAGCGTAGGGACACCAACACAGGGTACGCAGTATTTT	CASSVGTPTQGTQYF
TRBV28	TRBJ2-1	TRBD1	-	TGTGCCAGCAGCCCTGACAGGGTAGTGTACAATGAGCAGTTCTTC	CASSPDRVVYNEQFF
TRBV18	TRBJ1-1	-	-	TGTGCCAGCTCCTCCGAGGCGAACACTGAAGCTTTCTTT	CASSSEANTEAFF
TRBV4-2	TRBJ2-1	TRBD2	-	TGTGCCAGCAGCCAAGGCGTTACGGGAGGGCCCGTAAATGAGCAGTTCTTC	CASSQGVTGGPVNEQFF
TRBV2	TRBJ2-3	TRBD2	once	TGTGCCAGCAGGGGACGGCGGGGGATTAGCACAGATACGCAGTATTTT	CASRGRRGISTDTQYF
TRBV5-6	TRBJ2-1	TRBD2	few	TGTGCCAGCAGCTTAACTAGCGGGAGTCTGAACAATGAGCAGTTCTTC	CASSLTSGSLNNEQFF
TRBV28	TRBJ2-7	-	-	TGTGCCAGCAGTTCCCCGGGACTCGAGCAGTACTTC	CASSSPGLEQYF
TRBV14	TRBJ2-7	-	-	TGTGCCAGCAGCCAGGACAGCGGGGCGTACGAGCAGTACTTC	CASSQDSGAYEQYF
TRBV18	TRBJ1-1	-	few	TGTGCCAGCTCACCAATTGCTACAGAAGTTAACACTGAAGCTTTCTTT	CASSPIATEVNTEAFF
TRBV6-1	TRBJ2-3	TRBD1	-	TGTGCCAGCAGAGGACAGGGGAGCACAGATACGCAGTATTTT	CASRGQGSTDTQYF
TRBV11-1	TRBJ2-7	-	-	TGTGCCAGCAGCCACCTTGGGAGAAGCGAGCAGTACTTC	CASSHLGRSEQYF
TRBV6-5	TRBJ2-7	-	-	TGTGCCAGCAGTTACTCTCAGGGTGATTACGAGCAGTACTTC	CASSYSQGDYEQYF
TRBV19	TRBJ2-2	TRBD1	-	TGTGCCAGTAGTGTCGACAGGGTTGGCACCGGGGAGCTGTTTTTT	CASSVDRVGTGELFF
TRBV9	TRBJ2-2	TRBD2	-	TGTGCCAGCAGCGGGGGGGGAGGGTTGGGGAACACCGGGGAGCTGTTTTTT	CASSGGGGLGNTGELFF
TRBV28	TRBJ1-5	-	-	TGTGCCGAGGGAGGGAGAATCAATAGCAATCAGCCCCAGCATTTT	CAEGGRINSNQPQHF
TRBV6-5	TRBJ1-2	-	few	TGTGCCAGCAGTCTACTCCCTAACTATGGCTACACCTTC	CASSLLPNYGYTF